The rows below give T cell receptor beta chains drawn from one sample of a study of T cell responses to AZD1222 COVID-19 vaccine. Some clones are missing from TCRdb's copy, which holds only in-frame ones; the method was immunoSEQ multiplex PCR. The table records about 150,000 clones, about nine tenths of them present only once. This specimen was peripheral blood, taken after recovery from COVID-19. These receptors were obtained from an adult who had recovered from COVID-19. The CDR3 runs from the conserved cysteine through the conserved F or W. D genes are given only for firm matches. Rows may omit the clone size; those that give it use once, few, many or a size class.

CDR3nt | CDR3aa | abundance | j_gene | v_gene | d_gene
TGTGCCAGCAGCTTAGCAGTCGGTACTGAAGCTTTCTTT | CASSLAVGTEAFF | . | TRBJ1-1 | TRBV7-2 | .
TGTGCCAGCAGCCAATGGACGGGGGGCACAGATACGCAGTATTTT | CASSQWTGGTDTQYF | . | TRBJ2-3 | TRBV3-1/TRBV3-2 | .
TGCGCCAGCAGCCAAGAGGGATCCGGGGGAACACTCTATGGCTACACCTTC | CASSQEGSGGTLYGYTF | . | TRBJ1-2 | TRBV4-3 | .
TGTGCCAGCAGTCCCCGTGGAGGCGGAGTCTACGAGCAGTACTTC | CASSPRGGGVYEQYF | few | TRBJ2-7 | TRBV2 | .
TGTGCCAGCTTTGAACCAGGGTACTATGGCTACACCTTC | CASFEPGYYGYTF | few | TRBJ1-2 | TRBV6-5 | .
TGTGCCGCGGGTTTCGGCGCCTACGAGCAGTACTTC | CAAGFGAYEQYF | . | TRBJ2-7 | TRBV6-5 | .
TGTGCCAGCAGCTTCCCAGAAGGGAAATCCTACGAGCAGTACTTC | CASSFPEGKSYEQYF | . | TRBJ2-7 | TRBV7-8 | .
TGTGCCACCAGCATTCCGGGACAGGGCAGTCAAGAGACCCAGTACTTC | CATSIPGQGSQETQYF | once | TRBJ2-5 | TRBV15 | TRBD1
TGTGCCAGCAGCGGAGGGGAGGGGGACAGGACCTACGAGCAGTACTTC | CASSGGEGDRTYEQYF | . | TRBJ2-7 | TRBV9 | .
TGTGCCAGCAGTTACTCGGTAGCGTGGGATACGCAGTATTTT | CASSYSVAWDTQYF | . | TRBJ2-3 | TRBV6-5 | .
TGTGCCAGCAGCTCGGGAGAGGGGGCAGATACGCAGTATTTT | CASSSGEGADTQYF | . | TRBJ2-3 | TRBV5-4 | .
TGTGCCAGCAGCTTAGGTCAGAACACTGAAGCTTTCTTT | CASSLGQNTEAFF | once | TRBJ1-1 | TRBV7-9 | .
TGTGCCAGCCGAGACAGGGTGAACACCGGGGAGCTGTTTTTT | CASRDRVNTGELFF | . | TRBJ2-2 | TRBV19 | TRBD1
TGTGCCATTCGCCTGGGCGGCACAACCGGGGAGCTGTTTTTT | CAIRLGGTTGELFF | . | TRBJ2-2 | TRBV10-3 | .
TGTGCCAGCAGTTTATGGCGGGCTAACACCGGGGAGCTGTTTTTT | CASSLWRANTGELFF | . | TRBJ2-2 | TRBV27 | .
TGTGCCATCAGTGAGTGGGACAGCGACACCGGGGAGCTGTTTTTT | CAISEWDSDTGELFF | . | TRBJ2-2 | TRBV10-3 | TRBD1
TGTGCCAGCAGGGCAAGGGGTACGCAGTATTTT | CASRARGTQYF | . | TRBJ2-3 | TRBV6-5 | .
TGTGCCAGCAGCCCCCTCCTGGATGCGGCAGATACGCAGTATTTT | CASSPLLDAADTQYF | . | TRBJ2-3 | TRBV4-2 | .
TGTGCCAGCAGCCGCCGTGGGACAGTCTCCTACGAGCAGTACTTC | CASSRRGTVSYEQYF | . | TRBJ2-7 | TRBV14 | TRBD1
TGTGCCAGCAGCTCCGGACAGGGGAACCCTGGGGCCAACGTCCTGACTTTC | CASSSGQGNPGANVLTF | . | TRBJ2-6 | TRBV13 | TRBD1
TGTGCCAGCAGTTTACGGACAGGCGTGAACACCGGGGAGCTGTTTTTT | CASSLRTGVNTGELFF | . | TRBJ2-2 | TRBV28 | TRBD1
TGTGCCAGCAGCTTGGTGACCGCAGGGAGCCCAGGCGGCTACACCTTC | CASSLVTAGSPGGYTF | . | TRBJ1-2 | TRBV5-6 | .
TGCGCCAGCAGTGAGTTGGGACAGGGTTATGAAAAACTGTTTTTT | CASSELGQGYEKLFF | . | TRBJ1-4 | TRBV10-2 | TRBD1
TGTGCCATCAGTGAATATGAAGGTCAGCCCCAGCATTTT | CAISEYEGQPQHF | . | TRBJ1-5 | TRBV10-3 | .
TGTGCCAGCAGCTCGAGCGGGAACGAGCAGTACTTC | CASSSSGNEQYF | few | TRBJ2-7 | TRBV6-6 | TRBD2
TGTGCCAGCAGTTTACACCGGCTGAACACTGAAGCTTTCTTT | CASSLHRLNTEAFF | . | TRBJ1-1 | TRBV28 | .
TGTGCCAGCAGCCAAGAAGGGGACCTCTTCGAAGAGACCCAGTACTTC | CASSQEGDLFEETQYF | . | TRBJ2-5 | TRBV3-1/TRBV3-2 | .
TGTGCCAGCAGTTTGGGCGGGGCGAACACTGAAGCTTTCTTT | CASSLGGANTEAFF | . | TRBJ1-1 | TRBV28 | .
TGTGCCAGCAGTTTACGACAATCCTACGAGCAGTACTTC | CASSLRQSYEQYF | . | TRBJ2-7 | TRBV28 | .
TGTGCCAGCAGCCCTGGGTGGGGCTCTGGGGCCAACGTCCTGACTTTC | CASSPGWGSGANVLTF | . | TRBJ2-6 | TRBV3-1/TRBV3-2 | .
TGTGCCAGCAGCGTAGATGTGGGAGGCTATGGCTACACCTTC | CASSVDVGGYGYTF | . | TRBJ1-2 | TRBV9 | .
TGCGCCAGCAGCTTAGGACACCCAGAGGAGAGCTACACCTTC | CASSLGHPEESYTF | . | TRBJ1-2 | TRBV5-1 | .
TGTGCCAGCAGTTATCTAGGAGGCACAGATACGCAGTATTTT | CASSYLGGTDTQYF | . | TRBJ2-3 | TRBV2 | .
TGTGCCAGCACCGAAACCATACAGGGGACTGAAGCTTTCTTT | CASTETIQGTEAFF | . | TRBJ1-1 | TRBV6-5 | TRBD1
TGTGCTAGTGGTTTGGCAGGACAGGGGGCTAGTCAGCCCCAGCATTTT | CASGLAGQGASQPQHF | . | TRBJ1-5 | TRBV12-5 | TRBD1
TGCAGTGCTAGTTTCGGGAGTTCCGTGTGGGAGCAGTACTTC | CSASFGSSVWEQYF | . | TRBJ2-7 | TRBV20-1 | .
TGTGCCAGCAGCAAACGAGTGAAGGGACAGGGGGACCCTTATAATTCACCCCTCCACTTT | CASSKRVKGQGDPYNSPLHF | . | TRBJ1-6 | TRBV21-1 | .
TGTGCCAGCAGCACAGGGACAGGGACAGAGACCCAGTACTTC | CASSTGTGTETQYF | . | TRBJ2-5 | TRBV5-4 | TRBD1
TGCAGCGTGGGACAGTACTCTGGGGCCAACGTCCTGACTTTC | CSVGQYSGANVLTF | . | TRBJ2-6 | TRBV29-1 | TRBD1
TGTGCCAGCAGTTACGGCAGGGTGGGTGAAAAACTGTTTTTT | CASSYGRVGEKLFF | . | TRBJ1-4 | TRBV6-5 | .
TGTGCCAGCAGTGACCGGAGCTTGCAGGGCAGGCTAGCGGGAGAAAGGTACAATGAGCAGTTCTTC | CASSDRSLQGRLAGERYNEQFF | once | TRBJ2-1 | TRBV6-4 | TRBD2
TGTGCCAGCAGCTTGGTTTATCGGCAGGGAGACACAGATACGCAGTATTTT | CASSLVYRQGDTDTQYF | . | TRBJ2-3 | TRBV5-4 | .
TGTGCCAGCAGCTTTCTGACTAGCGGGGCTCTAGATACGCAGTATTTT | CASSFLTSGALDTQYF | . | TRBJ2-3 | TRBV13 | TRBD2
TGTGCCAGCAGCCGACTAGGCGGCTACACCTTC | CASSRLGGYTF | . | TRBJ1-2 | TRBV7-8 | .
TGTGCCAGTAGTGCTAGGATGAGCTCCTACGAGCAGTACTTC | CASSARMSSYEQYF | . | TRBJ2-7 | TRBV19 | .
TGTGCCAGCAGTTTCACGACAGGGGGCCCGAATCAGCCCCAGCATTTT | CASSFTTGGPNQPQHF | . | TRBJ1-5 | TRBV28 | TRBD1
TGTGCCAGCAGTGAATCAGGGACAGGGGTATCCGTCAGCTATGGCTACACCTTC | CASSESGTGVSVSYGYTF | . | TRBJ1-2 | TRBV25-1 | TRBD1
TGTGCCAGCAGCTTTAGGACAGGAAGTTATAATTCACCCCTCCACTTT | CASSFRTGSYNSPLHF | few | TRBJ1-6 | TRBV7-8 | TRBD1
TGTGCCAGCACCCCCGGGACTAGGGCCACCGGGGAGCTGTTTTTT | CASTPGTRATGELFF | . | TRBJ2-2 | TRBV2 | TRBD2
TGTGCCAGCAGTTACGACAGCCCCTATGGCTACACCTTC | CASSYDSPYGYTF | . | TRBJ1-2 | TRBV6-2/TRBV6-3 | .
TGTGCCAGCTCACCACCGGGAGGGTGGGACACTGAAGCTTTCTTT | CASSPPGGWDTEAFF | . | TRBJ1-1 | TRBV18 | .
TGTGCCAGCAGCCAAGATCTAAAGGGCTACACCTTC | CASSQDLKGYTF | . | TRBJ1-2 | TRBV3-1/TRBV3-2 | .
TGTGCCACCAGAGCCAGGGCGGACACTGAAGCTTTCTTT | CATRARADTEAFF | . | TRBJ1-1 | TRBV15 | .
TGTGCCAGCAGCCATGGATCCGGGACTAGCGGGGCCTACAATGAGCAGTTCTTC | CASSHGSGTSGAYNEQFF | . | TRBJ2-1 | TRBV5-6 | TRBD2
TGTGCCAGCAGCCACTCACAGGGGGTTTTTGACACTGAAGCTTTCTTT | CASSHSQGVFDTEAFF | . | TRBJ1-1 | TRBV7-9 | TRBD1
TGTGCCAGCAGTGACGAAGGCCAAGAGACCCAGTACTTC | CASSDEGQETQYF | . | TRBJ2-5 | TRBV6-1 | .
TGTGCCACCAGCAGAGATGTGACTAGCGGTAACAATGAGCAGTTCTTC | CATSRDVTSGNNEQFF | . | TRBJ2-1 | TRBV15 | TRBD2